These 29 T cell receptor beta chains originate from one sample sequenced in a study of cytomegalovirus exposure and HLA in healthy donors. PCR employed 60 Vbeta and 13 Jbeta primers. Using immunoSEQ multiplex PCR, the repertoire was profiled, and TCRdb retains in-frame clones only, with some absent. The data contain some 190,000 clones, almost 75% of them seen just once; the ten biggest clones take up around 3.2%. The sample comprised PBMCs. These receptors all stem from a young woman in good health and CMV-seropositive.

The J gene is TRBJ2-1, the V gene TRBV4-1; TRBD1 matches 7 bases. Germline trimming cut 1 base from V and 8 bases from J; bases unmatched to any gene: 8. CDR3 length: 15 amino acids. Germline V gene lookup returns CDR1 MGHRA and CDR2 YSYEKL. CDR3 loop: CASSQVFLQGDEQFF. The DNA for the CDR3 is TGCGCCAGCAGCCAAGTCTTCCTCCAGGGGGATGAGCAGTTCTTC.

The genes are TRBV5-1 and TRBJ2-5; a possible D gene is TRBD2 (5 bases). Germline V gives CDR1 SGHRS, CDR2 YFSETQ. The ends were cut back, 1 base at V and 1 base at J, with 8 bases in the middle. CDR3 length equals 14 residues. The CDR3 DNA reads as TGCGCCAGCAGCTTGTTTCGGGGCCAAGAGACCCAGTACTTC. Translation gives CASSLFRGQETQYF.

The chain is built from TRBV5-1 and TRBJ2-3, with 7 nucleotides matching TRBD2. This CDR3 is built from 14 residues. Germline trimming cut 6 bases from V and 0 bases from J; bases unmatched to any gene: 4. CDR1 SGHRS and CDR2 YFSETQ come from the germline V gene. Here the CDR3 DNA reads TGCGCCAGCATGCCGACTAGCAGCACAGATACGCAGTATTTT. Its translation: CASMPTSSTDTQYF. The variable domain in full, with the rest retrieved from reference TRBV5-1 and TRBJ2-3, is KAGVTQTPRYLIKTRGQQVTLSCSPISGHRSVSWYQQTPGQGLQFLFEYFSETQRNKGNFPGRFSGRQFSNSRSEMNVSTLELGDSALYLCASMPTSSTDTQYFGPGTRLTVL.

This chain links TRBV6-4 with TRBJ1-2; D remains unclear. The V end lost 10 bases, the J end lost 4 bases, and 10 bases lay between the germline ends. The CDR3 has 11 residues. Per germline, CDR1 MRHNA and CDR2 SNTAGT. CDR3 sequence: CATGSSYGYTF. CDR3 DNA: TGTGCCACCGGGAGTTCCTATGGCTACACCTTC.

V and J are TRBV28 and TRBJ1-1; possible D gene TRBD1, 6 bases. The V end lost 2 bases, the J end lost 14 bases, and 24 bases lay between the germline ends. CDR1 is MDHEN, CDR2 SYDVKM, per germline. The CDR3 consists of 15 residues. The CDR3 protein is CASSLKPGHKIGAFF. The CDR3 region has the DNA TGTGCCAGCAGTTTAAAACCGGGACACAAAATCGGAGCATTCTTT.

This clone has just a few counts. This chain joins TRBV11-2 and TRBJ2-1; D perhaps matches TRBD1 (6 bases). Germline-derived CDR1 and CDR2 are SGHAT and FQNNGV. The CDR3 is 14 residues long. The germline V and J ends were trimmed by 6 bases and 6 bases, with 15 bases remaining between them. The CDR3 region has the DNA TGTGCCAGCAGACCCACAGGGTCGGCCAATGAGCAGTTCTTC. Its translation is CASRPTGSANEQFF.

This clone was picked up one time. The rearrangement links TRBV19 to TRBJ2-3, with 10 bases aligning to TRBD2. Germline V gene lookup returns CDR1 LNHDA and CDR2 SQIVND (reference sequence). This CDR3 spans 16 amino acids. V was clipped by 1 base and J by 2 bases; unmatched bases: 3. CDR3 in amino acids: CASSIVTSGVTDTQYF. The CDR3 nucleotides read TGTGCCAGTAGTATAGTTACTAGCGGGGTCACAGATACGCAGTATTTT.

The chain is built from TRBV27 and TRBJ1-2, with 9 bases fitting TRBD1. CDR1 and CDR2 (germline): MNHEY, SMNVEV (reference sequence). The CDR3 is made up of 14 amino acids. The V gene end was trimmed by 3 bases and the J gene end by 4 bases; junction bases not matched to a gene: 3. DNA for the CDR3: TGTGCCAGCAGTTTCGCGACAGGGGGCTATGGCTACACCTTC. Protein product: CASSFATGGYGYTF.

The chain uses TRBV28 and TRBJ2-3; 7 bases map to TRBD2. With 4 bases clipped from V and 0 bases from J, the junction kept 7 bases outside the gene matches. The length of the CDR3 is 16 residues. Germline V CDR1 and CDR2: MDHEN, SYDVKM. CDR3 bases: TGTGCCAGCAGTTCCATACCGCGGGAGAGCACAGATACGCAGTATTTT. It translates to CASSSIPRESTDTQYF. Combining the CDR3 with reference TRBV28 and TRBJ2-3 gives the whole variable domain DVKVTQSSRYLVKRTGEKVFLECVQDMDHENMFWYRQDPGLGLRLIYFSYDVKMKEKGDIPEGYSVSREKKERFSLILESASTNQTSMYLCASSSIPRESTDTQYFGPGTRLTVL.

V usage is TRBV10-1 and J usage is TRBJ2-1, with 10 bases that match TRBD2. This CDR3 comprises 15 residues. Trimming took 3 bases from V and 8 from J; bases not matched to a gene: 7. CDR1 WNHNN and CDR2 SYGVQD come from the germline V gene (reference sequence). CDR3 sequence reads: CASSEGAGGLDEQFF. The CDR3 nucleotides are TGCGCCAGCAGTGAAGGAGCGGGAGGGCTGGATGAGCAGTTCTTC.

The CDR3 DNA is TGTGCCAGCAGTTTTCCGGGGACTGGGGCCAACGTCCTGACTTTC. It codes for CASSFPGTGANVLTF. The V gene is TRBV28, the J gene TRBJ2-6; a possible D gene is TRBD2 (5 bases). Germline CDR1 reads MDHEN; CDR2 reads SYDVKM. The CDR3 consists of 15 residues. V gave up 3 bases and J gave up 2 bases, with 8 bases separating them.

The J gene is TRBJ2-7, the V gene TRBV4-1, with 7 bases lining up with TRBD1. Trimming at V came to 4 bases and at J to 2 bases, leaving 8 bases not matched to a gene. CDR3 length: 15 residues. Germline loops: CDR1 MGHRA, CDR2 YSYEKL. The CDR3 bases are TGCGCCAGCAGCCTCCGGGACAGTAACACCTACGAGCAGTACTTC. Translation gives CASSLRDSNTYEQYF.

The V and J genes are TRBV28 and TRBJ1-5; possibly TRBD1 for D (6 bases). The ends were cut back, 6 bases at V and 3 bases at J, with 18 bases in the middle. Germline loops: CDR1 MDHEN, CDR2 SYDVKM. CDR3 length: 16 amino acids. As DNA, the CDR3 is TGTGCCAGCAGCGTCAGCGACAGGCCCTCCAATCAGCCCCAGCATTTT. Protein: CASSVSDRPSNQPQHF.

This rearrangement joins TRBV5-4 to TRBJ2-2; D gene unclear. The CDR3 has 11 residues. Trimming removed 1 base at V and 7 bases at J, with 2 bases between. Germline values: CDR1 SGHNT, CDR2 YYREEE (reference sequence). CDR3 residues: CASSLRGELFF. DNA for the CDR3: TGTGCCAGCAGCTTGCGCGGGGAGCTGTTTTTT.

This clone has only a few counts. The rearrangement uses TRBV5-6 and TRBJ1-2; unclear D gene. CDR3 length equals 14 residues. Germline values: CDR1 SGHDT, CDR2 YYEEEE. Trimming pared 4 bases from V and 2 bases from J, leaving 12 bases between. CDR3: CASSVSGSNYGYTF. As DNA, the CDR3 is TGTGCCAGCAGCGTAAGCGGGTCGAACTATGGCTACACCTTC.

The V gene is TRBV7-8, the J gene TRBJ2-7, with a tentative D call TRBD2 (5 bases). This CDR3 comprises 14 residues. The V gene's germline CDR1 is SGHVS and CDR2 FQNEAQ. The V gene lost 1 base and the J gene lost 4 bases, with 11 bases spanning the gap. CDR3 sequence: CASSLVGVGYEQYF. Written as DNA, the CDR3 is TGTGCCAGCAGCTTAGTGGGAGTGGGGTACGAGCAGTACTTC.

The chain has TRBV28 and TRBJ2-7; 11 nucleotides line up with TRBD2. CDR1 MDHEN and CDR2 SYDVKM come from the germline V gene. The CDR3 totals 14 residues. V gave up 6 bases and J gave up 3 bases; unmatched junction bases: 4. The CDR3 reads CASRTSGKYYEQYF. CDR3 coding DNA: TGTGCCAGCAGGACTAGCGGGAAGTACTACGAGCAGTACTTC.

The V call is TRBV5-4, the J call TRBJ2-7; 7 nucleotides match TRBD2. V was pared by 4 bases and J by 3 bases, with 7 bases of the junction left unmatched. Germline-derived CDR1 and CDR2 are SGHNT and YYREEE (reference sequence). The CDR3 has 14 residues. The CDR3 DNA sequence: TGTGCCAGCAGCAGCGGGACCCAAAGCTACGAGCAGTACTTC. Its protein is CASSSGTQSYEQYF.

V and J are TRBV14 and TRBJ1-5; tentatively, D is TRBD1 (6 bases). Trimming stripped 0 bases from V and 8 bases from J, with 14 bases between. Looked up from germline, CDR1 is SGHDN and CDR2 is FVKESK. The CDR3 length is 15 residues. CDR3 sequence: CASSQDRGIEEPQHF. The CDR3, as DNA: TGTGCCAGCAGCCAAGATAGGGGGATTGAGGAGCCCCAGCATTTT.

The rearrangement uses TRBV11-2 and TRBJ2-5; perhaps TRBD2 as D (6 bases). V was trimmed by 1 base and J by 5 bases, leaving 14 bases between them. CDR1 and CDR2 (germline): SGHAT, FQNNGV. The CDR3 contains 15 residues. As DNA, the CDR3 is TGTGCCAGCAGCTTAGGAGGAGGGCCGTGGGAGACCCAGTACTTC. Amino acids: CASSLGGGPWETQYF.

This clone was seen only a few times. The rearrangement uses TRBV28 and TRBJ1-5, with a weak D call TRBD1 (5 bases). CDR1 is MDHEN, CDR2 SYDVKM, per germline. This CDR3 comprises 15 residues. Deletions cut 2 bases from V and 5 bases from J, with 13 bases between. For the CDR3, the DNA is TGTGCCAGCAGTTTAGGGGGACTCTGGGATCAGCCCCAGCATTTT. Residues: CASSLGGLWDQPQHF.

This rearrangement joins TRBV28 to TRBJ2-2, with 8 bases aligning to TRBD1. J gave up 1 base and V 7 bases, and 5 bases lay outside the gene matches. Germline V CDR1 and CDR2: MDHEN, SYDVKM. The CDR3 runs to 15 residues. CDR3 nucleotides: TGTGCCAGCATCCCCGGGACAGGGAACACCGGGGAGCTGTTTTTT. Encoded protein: CASIPGTGNTGELFF.

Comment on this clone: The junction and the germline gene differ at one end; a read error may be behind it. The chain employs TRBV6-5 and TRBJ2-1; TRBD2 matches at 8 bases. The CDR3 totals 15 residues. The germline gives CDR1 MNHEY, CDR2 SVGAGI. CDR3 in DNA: TGTGCCGGCAGTCCCGCTAGCGGGCAGTACAATGAGCAGTTCTTC. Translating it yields CAGSPASGQYNEQFF.

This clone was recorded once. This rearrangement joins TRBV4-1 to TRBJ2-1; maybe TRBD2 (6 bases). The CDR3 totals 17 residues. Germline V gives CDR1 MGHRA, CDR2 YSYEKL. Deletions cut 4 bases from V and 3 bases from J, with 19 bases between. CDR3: CASSLPTGVRSYNEQFF. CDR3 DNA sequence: TGCGCCAGCAGCCTTCCAACGGGGGTGCGGAGCTACAATGAGCAGTTCTTC.

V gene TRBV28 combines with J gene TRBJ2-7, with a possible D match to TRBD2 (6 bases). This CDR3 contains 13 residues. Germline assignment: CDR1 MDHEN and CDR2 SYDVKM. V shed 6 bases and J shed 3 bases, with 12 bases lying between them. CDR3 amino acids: CASRGSGYYEQYF. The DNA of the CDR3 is TGTGCCAGCAGGGGGAGCGGGTACTACGAGCAGTACTTC. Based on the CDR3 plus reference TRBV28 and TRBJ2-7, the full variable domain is DVKVTQSSRYLVKRTGEKVFLECVQDMDHENMFWYRQDPGLGLRLIYFSYDVKMKEKGDIPEGYSVSREKKERFSLILESASTNQTSMYLCASRGSGYYEQYFGPGTRLTVT.

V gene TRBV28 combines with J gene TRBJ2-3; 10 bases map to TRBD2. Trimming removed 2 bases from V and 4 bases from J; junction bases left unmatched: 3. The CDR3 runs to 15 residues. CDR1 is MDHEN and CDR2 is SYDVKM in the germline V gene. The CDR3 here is CASSLAGTSADTQYF. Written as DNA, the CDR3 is TGTGCCAGCAGTTTAGCAGGGACTAGCGCAGATACGCAGTATTTT. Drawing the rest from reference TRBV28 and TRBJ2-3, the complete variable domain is DVKVTQSSRYLVKRTGEKVFLECVQDMDHENMFWYRQDPGLGLRLIYFSYDVKMKEKGDIPEGYSVSREKKERFSLILESASTNQTSMYLCASSLAGTSADTQYFGPGTRLTVL.

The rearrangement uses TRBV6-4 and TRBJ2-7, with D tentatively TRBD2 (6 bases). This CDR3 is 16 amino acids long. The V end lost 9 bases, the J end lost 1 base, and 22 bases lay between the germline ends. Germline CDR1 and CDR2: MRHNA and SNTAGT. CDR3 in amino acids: CASFLPGLRLSYEQYF. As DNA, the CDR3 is TGTGCCAGTTTTCTTCCGGGACTCAGGCTTTCCTACGAGCAGTACTTC.

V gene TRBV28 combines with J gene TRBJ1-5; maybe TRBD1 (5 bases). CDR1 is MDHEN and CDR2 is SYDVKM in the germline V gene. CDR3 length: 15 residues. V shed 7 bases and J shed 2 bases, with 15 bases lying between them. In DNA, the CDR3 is TGTGCCAGCATTACGGGAGGGGCAGGCAATCAGCCCCAGCATTTT. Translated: CASITGGAGNQPQHF.

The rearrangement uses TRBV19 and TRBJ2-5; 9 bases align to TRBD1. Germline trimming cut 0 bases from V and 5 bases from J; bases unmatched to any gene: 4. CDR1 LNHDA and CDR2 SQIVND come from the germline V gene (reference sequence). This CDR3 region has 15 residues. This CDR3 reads CASSIDRDREETQYF. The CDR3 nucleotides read TGTGCCAGTAGTATAGACCGGGACAGGGAGGAGACCCAGTACTTC.